This T cell receptor beta chain is drawn from a study of T-cell reconstitution after alpha-beta-depleted transplantation in children. Unique molecular identifiers were used to barcode this TCRbeta library. From the PCR reads, TCRdb called clonotypes with MiXCR, one entry per CDR3 protein. The sample has about 980,000 distinct CDR3 sequences, about 26% seen once. Remarks on this clonotype: Antigen unknown.

Notes on the study in general: It was newly produced T cells that mostly accounted for T-cell counts and diversity one year after transplant. Expanded clones from the graft, numbering several hundred, reportedly supplied alpha-beta T cells about two months after transplant. Some patients owed their high day-60 TCRbeta diversity to surviving recipient T cells and thymic progenitors.

The material sequenced was PBMCs, mostly from graft donor cells, taken 360 days after TCRalphabeta/CD19-depleted stem cell transplant. The sequence derives from a boy younger than two who had a stem cell transplant for SCID, so the T cells may come from the graft donor.

The CDR3 bases are TGCGCCAGCAGGATTCACGGGAAAAACACTGAAGCTTTCTTT. It translates to CASRIHGKNTEAFF. The gene calls are TRBV5-1 and TRBJ1-1, with D uncertain. The CDR3 length is 14 residues. From germline, CDR1 is SGHRS and CDR2 YFSETQ. V dropped 5 bases and J dropped 2 bases, with 13 bases sitting between them.